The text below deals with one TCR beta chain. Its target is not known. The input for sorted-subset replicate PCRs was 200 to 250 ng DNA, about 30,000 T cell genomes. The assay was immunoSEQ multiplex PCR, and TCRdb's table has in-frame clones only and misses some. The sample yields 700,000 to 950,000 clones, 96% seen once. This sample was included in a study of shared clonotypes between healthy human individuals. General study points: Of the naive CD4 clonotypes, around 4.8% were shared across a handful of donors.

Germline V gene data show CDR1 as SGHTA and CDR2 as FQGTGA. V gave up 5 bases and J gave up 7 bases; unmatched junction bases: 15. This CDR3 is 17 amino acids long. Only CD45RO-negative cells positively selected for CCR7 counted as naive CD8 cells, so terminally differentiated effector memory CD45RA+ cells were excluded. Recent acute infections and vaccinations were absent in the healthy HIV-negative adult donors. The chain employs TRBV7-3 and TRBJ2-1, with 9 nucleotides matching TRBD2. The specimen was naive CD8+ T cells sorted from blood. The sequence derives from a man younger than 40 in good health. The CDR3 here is CASSLGTSSLVGNEQFF. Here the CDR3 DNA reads TGTGCCAGCAGCCTTGGGACTAGCTCCCTGGTGGGGAATGAGCAGTTCTTC.